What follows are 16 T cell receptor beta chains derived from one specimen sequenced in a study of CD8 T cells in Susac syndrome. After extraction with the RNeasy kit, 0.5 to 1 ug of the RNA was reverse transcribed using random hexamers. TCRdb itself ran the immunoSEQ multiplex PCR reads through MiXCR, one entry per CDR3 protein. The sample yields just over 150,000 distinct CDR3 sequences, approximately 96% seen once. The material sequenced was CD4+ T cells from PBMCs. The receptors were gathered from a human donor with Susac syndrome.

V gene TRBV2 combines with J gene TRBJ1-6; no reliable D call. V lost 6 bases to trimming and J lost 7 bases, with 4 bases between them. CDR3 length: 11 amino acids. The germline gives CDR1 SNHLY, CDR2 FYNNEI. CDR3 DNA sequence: TGTGCCAGCAGACAGAATTCACCCCTCCACTTT. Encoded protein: CASRQNSPLHF.

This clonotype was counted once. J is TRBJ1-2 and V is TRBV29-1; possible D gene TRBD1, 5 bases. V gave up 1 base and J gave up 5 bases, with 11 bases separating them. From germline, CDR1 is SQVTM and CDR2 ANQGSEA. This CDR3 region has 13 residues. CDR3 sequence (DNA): TGCAGCGTTGAAGTAGGGACTGTTTATGGCTACACCTTC. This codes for CSVEVGTVYGYTF.

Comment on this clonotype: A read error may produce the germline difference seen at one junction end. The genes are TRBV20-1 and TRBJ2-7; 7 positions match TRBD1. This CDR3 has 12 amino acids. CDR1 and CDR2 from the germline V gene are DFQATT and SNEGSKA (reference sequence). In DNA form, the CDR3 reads TGCAGTGGTAGACAGGGAAGCCACGAGCAGTACTTC. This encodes CSGRQGSHEQYF.

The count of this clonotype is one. The CDR3: CSVRRVRGQNTEAFF. The CDR3 coding sequence is TGCAGCGTGCGCAGGGTCAGGGGGCAGAACACTGAAGCTTTCTTT. The V and J genes are TRBV29-1 and TRBJ1-1, with 8 bases matching TRBD1. This CDR3 region has 15 residues. Germline V lookup: CDR1 SQVTM, CDR2 ANQGSEA. Unmatched junction bases numbered 10, after V lost 6 bases and J lost 1 base.

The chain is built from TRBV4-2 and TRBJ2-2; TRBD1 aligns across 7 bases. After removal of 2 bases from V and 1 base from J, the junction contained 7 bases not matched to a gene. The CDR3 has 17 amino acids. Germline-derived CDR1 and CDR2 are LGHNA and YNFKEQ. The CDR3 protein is CASSQPGRTGNTGELFF. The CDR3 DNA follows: TGTGCCAGCAGCCAACCTGGCCGGACAGGGAACACCGGGGAGCTGTTTTTT.

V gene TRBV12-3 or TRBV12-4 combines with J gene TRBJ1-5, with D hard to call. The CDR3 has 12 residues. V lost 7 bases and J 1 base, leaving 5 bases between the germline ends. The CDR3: CASKGSNQPQHF. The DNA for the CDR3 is TGTGCCAGCAAAGGGAGCAATCAGCCCCAGCATTTT.

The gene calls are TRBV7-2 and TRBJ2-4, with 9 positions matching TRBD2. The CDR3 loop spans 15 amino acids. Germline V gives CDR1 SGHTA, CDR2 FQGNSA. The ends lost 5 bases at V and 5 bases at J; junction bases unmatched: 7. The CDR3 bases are TGTGCCAGCAGCCCAGGCGGGGGGGGTCAAAACATTCAGTACTTC. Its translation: CASSPGGGGQNIQYF. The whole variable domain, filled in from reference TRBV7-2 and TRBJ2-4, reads GAGVSQSPSNKVTEKGKDVELRCDPISGHTALYWYRQSLGQGLEFLIYFQGNSAPDKSGLPSDRFSAERTGGSVSTLTIQRTQQEDSAVYLCASSPGGGGQNIQYFGAGTRLSVL.

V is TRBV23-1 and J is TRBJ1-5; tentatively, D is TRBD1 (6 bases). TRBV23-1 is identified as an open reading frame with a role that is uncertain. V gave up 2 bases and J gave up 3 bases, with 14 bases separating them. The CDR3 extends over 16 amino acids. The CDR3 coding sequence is TGCGCCAGCAGTCAACCGACGGACAGACACAATCAGCCCCAGCATTTT. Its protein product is CASSQPTDRHNQPQHF.

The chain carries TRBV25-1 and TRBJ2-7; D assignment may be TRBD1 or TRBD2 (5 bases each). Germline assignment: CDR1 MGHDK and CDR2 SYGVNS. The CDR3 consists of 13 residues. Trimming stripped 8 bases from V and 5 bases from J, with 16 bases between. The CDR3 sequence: CASSGQMKDEQYF. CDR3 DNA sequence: TGTGCCAGCTCGGGGCAAATGAAGGACGAGCAGTACTTC.

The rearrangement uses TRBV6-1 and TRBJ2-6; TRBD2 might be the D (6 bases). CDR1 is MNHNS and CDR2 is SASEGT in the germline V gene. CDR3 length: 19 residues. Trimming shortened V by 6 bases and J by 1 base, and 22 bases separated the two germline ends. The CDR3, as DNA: TGTGCCAGCAGCCTGACCCGAGGAGGGGCTGGGTCTGGGGCCAACGTCCTGACTTTC. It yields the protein CASSLTRGGAGSGANVLTF.

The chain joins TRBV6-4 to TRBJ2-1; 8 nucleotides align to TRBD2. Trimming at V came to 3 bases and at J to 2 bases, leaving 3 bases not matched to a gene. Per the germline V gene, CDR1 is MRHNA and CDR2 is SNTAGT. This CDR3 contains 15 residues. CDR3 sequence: CASSESGGAYNEQFF. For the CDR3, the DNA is TGTGCCAGCAGTGAGAGCGGGGGAGCCTACAATGAGCAGTTCTTC.

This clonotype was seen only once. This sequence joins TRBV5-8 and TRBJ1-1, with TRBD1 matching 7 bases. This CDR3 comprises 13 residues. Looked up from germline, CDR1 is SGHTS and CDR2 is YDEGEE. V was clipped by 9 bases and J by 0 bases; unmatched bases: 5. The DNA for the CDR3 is TGTGCCAACCCAGGGGGACTGAACACTGAAGCTTTCTTT. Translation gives CANPGGLNTEAFF.

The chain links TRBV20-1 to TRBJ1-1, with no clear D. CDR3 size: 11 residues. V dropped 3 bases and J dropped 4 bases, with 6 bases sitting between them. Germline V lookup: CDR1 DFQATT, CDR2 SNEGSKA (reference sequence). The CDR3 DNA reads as TGCAGTGCTAGGGATGGCACTGAAGCTTTCTTT. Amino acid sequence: CSARDGTEAFF.

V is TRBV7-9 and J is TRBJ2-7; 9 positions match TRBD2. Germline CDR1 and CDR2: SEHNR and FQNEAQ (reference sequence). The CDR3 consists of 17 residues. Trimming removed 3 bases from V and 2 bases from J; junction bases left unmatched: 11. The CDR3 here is CASSLGGLAGPPYEQYF. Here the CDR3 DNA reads TGTGCCAGCAGCTTGGGGGGGCTAGCGGGGCCTCCCTACGAGCAGTACTTC.

CDR3 in amino acids: CAISDRNQPQHF. As DNA, the CDR3 is TGTGCCATCAGTGATCGGAATCAGCCCCAGCATTTT. The genes are TRBV10-3 and TRBJ1-5; the D is unclear. The CDR3 loop spans 12 amino acids. In germline, CDR1 is ENHRY, CDR2 SYGVKD. Trimming stripped 3 bases from V and 4 bases from J, with 4 bases between.

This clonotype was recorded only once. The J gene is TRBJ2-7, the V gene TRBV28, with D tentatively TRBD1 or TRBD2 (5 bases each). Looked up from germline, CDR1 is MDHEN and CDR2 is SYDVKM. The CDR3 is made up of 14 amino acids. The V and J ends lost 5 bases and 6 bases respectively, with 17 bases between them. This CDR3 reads CASSGTAWTSEQYF. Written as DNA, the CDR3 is TGTGCCAGCAGTGGGACCGCTTGGACCTCCGAGCAGTACTTC.